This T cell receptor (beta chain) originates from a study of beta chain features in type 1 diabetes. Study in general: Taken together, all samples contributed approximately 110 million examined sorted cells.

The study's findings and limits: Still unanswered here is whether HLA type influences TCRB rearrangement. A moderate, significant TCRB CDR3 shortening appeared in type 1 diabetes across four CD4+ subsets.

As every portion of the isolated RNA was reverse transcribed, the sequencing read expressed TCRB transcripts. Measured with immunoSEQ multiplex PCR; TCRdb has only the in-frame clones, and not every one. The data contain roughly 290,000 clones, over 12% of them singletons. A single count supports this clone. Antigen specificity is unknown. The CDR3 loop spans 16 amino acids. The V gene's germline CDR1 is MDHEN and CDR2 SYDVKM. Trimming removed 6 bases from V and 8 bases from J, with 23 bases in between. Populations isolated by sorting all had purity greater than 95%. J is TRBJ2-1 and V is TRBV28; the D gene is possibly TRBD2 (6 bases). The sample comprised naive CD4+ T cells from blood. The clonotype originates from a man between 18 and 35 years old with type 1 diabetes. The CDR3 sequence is CASSLGMRLGSYEQFF. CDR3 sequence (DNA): TGTGCCAGCAGCCTTGGTATGAGACTAGGTTCCTATGAGCAGTTCTTC.